The 30 T cell receptor beta chains presented below share a single source sample, sequenced in a study of T cells in Graves' hyperthyroidism and ophthalmopathy (dated by TCRdb to about 2019). Library method: multiplex PCR. Sequencer: Illumina HiSeq 2000. The TCR beta CDR3 regions were amplified from the RNA transcripts. A first-round RT-PCR of the TCR CDR3 used the HTBI primer set with the Qiagen OneStep RT-PCR kit. The public reads were run again by TCRdb, first through fastp at Q25 and then through MiXCR, and only productive beta chains were kept. Every distinct CDR3 protein forms one entry, paired with its most common genes and DNA. For this sample there are approximately 400,000 distinct CDR3 sequences; about 15% appear just once. The top ten clonotypes cover 8% to 13% of the sample. The source material was blood. Source of these receptors: a woman in her fifties or sixties with Graves' hyperthyroidism.

This clonotype has more than one count but fewer than ten. The chain uses TRBV29-1 and TRBJ1-3, with D unresolved. Trimming left V 6 bases short and J 2 bases short, with 14 bases between. CDR1 is SQVTM and CDR2 is ANQGSEA in the germline V gene. The CDR3 length is 14 residues. DNA for the CDR3: TGCAGCGTCCGACCGGGAGGGCCTGGAAACACCATATATTTT. Its translation is CSVRPGGPGNTIYF.

In nucleotides, the CDR3 is TGTGCCAGCAGCCCGATCCTCGGCGGGGAAGGGGGCAATGAGCAGTTCTTC. Protein product: CASSPILGGEGGNEQFF. The genes are TRBV5-4 and TRBJ2-1, with D perhaps matching TRBD1 or TRBD2 (6 bases each). CDR3 size: 17 residues. Trimming left V 4 bases short and J 6 bases short, with 23 bases between. Germline CDR1 is SGHNT and CDR2 is YYREEE (reference sequence).

This clonotype was recorded a few times. A read error may account for a junction end that differs from germline. J is TRBJ2-1 and V is TRBV5-1; maybe TRBD2 (6 bases). This CDR3 has 13 residues. The germline CDR1 and CDR2 sequences are SGHRS and YFSETQ. DNA of the CDR3: TGCGCCAGCAGCGGAACTAGCTACCATGAGCAGTTCTTC. Encoded protein: CASSGTSYHEQFF.

This clonotype appeared many times. V and J are TRBV30 and TRBJ2-2, with 8 nucleotides matching TRBD2. V was clipped by 6 bases and J by 3 bases; unmatched bases: 9. CDR1 and CDR2 from the germline V gene are GTSNPN and SVGIG (reference sequence). The CDR3 has 15 amino acids. The CDR3 is CACSRASGHTGELFF. The CDR3 region has the DNA TGTGCCTGTTCTCGAGCTAGCGGGCACACCGGGGAGCTGTTTTTT.

V is TRBV27 and J is TRBJ2-2; D possibly corresponds to TRBD2 (5 bases). CDR3 size: 14 residues. In germline, CDR1 is MNHEY, CDR2 SMNVEV (reference sequence). With 7 bases removed from V and 4 bases from J, the gap between germline ends came to 13 bases. The CDR3 loop is CASKYQSGTGELFF. In DNA, the CDR3 is TGTGCCAGCAAATACCAGAGCGGCACCGGGGAGCTGTTTTTT.

CDR3 DNA: TGTGCCAGCAGCTTAGCGGTGGAGGCAGGGGTGCCAGATACGCAGTATTTT. This gives the protein CASSLAVEAGVPDTQYF. V and J are TRBV7-9 and TRBJ2-3; weak D call: TRBD1 (6 bases). There are 17 residues in the CDR3. The V gene's germline CDR1 is SEHNR and CDR2 FQNEAQ (reference sequence). V was cut by 0 bases and J by 4 bases, with 17 bases left in between.

This clonotype appeared many times. The rearrangement joins TRBV28 to TRBJ2-1; 11 positions agree with TRBD2. The CDR3 loop spans 18 amino acids. Germline V CDR1 and CDR2: MDHEN, SYDVKM. Trimming took 4 bases from V and 7 from J; bases not matched to a gene: 15. CDR3 coding DNA: TGTGCCAGCAGTTCGGCAGGGATAGCGGGAGGGCCCGAGAATGAGCAGTTCTTC. It yields the protein CASSSAGIAGGPENEQFF. Variable domain in full (rest from reference TRBV28 and TRBJ2-1): DVKVTQSSRYLVKRTGEKVFLECVQDMDHENMFWYRQDPGLGLRLIYFSYDVKMKEKGDIPEGYSVSREKKERFSLILESASTNQTSMYLCASSSAGIAGGPENEQFFGPGTRLTVL.

The V gene is TRBV4-1, the J gene TRBJ1-2; perhaps TRBD1 as D (5 bases). This CDR3 has 13 amino acids. Germline loops: CDR1 MGHRA, CDR2 YSYEKL. Trimming removed 9 bases at V and 2 bases at J, with 13 bases between. CDR3 in DNA: TGCGCCAGTGCGGGGGGGGTGAACTATGGCTACACCTTC. Its translation: CASAGGVNYGYTF.

With regard to this clonotype: A much larger clone is a single base away; this may be a read error. The chain is built from TRBV12-3 or TRBV12-4 and TRBJ1-2; the D is unclear. Trimming removed 5 bases from V and 7 bases from J, with 11 bases in between. The CDR3 has 12 residues. The CDR3 spells CASSRRGVGYTF. In nucleotides, the CDR3 is TGTGCCAGCAGTCGACGGGGTGTTGGCTACACCTTC.

The chain combines TRBV5-4 with TRBJ1-2; TRBD1 matches at 7 bases. Germline CDR1 reads SGHNT; CDR2 reads YYREEE (reference sequence). Trimming cost V 4 bases and J 2 bases; bases outside gene matches: 11. The CDR3 runs 16 residues. The CDR3 sequence is CASSPPDRVENYGYTF. As DNA, the CDR3 is TGTGCCAGCAGCCCTCCTGACAGGGTGGAGAACTATGGCTACACCTTC.

This clonotype showed up many times. The rearrangement uses TRBV9 and TRBJ2-5, with TRBD2 as a possible D gene (6 bases). The germline V and J ends were trimmed by 4 bases and 4 bases, with 14 bases remaining between them. The germline V gene has CDR1 SGDLS and CDR2 YYNGEE. This CDR3 is 14 amino acids long. CDR3: CASSPRLVRETQYF. As DNA, the CDR3 is TGTGCCAGCAGCCCTCGACTAGTCCGAGAGACCCAGTACTTC.

This clonotype occurred many times. CDR3 loop: CASSLVGQGKLFF. Written as DNA, the CDR3 is TGTGCCAGCAGCTTAGTTGGACAGGGAAAACTGTTTTTT. This chain uses TRBV7-9 with TRBJ1-4; the match to TRBD1 covers 8 bases. CDR1 and CDR2 (germline): SEHNR, FQNEAQ (reference sequence). V lost 1 base to trimming and J lost 10 bases; unmatched junction nucleotides: 2. The CDR3 has 13 amino acids.

A single count supports this clonotype. V is TRBV7-3 and J is TRBJ2-1, with D tentatively TRBD1 (7 bases). CDR3 length: 17 amino acids. CDR1 and CDR2 from the germline V gene are SGHTA and FQGTGA. With 5 bases removed from V and 0 bases from J, the gap between germline ends came to 17 bases. The CDR3 bases are TGTGCCAGCAGCCCCAGGGGGGCCCCCACCTCCTACAATGAGCAGTTCTTC. It translates to CASSPRGAPTSYNEQFF.

This clonotype was counted at least ten times. The chain employs TRBV11-3 and TRBJ2-1; the D gene could be TRBD1 or TRBD2 (5 bases each). The CDR3 spans 14 residues. V was trimmed by 2 bases and J by 6 bases, leaving 11 bases between them. Germline V gene lookup returns CDR1 SGHNT and CDR2 YENEEA. CDR3 nucleotides: TGTGCCAGCAGCTTATTTTCAGGGAGCAATGAGCAGTTCTTC. The encoded protein is CASSLFSGSNEQFF.

Many counts were recorded for this clonotype. The rearrangement links TRBV2 to TRBJ2-7; D is unresolved. Germline CDR1 SNHLY, CDR2 FYNNEI. CDR3 length equals 11 residues. Trimming removed 11 bases from V and 3 bases from J, with 11 bases in between. The DNA of the CDR3 is TGTGCCCTTCGTCAGGACTACGAGCAGTACTTC. Translated: CALRQDYEQYF.

V usage is TRBV7-2 and J usage is TRBJ2-7; D is unresolved. The CDR3 runs to 12 residues. Trimming removed 5 bases at V and 3 bases at J, with 8 bases between. Germline V gene sequence: CDR1 SGHTA, CDR2 FQGNSA. DNA of the CDR3: TGTGCCAGCAGCCCCCAACTCTACGAGCAGTACTTC. This translates into CASSPQLYEQYF.

The chain is built from TRBV2 and TRBJ1-6; possibly TRBD1 for D (5 bases). Trimming cost V 3 bases and J 6 bases, with 12 bases left between them. Per germline, CDR1 SNHLY and CDR2 FYNNEI. The CDR3 sequence is 15 residues long. The DNA for the CDR3 is TGTGCCAGCAGTGACGGGCAGGGAAGTAATTCACCCCTCCACTTT. Amino acid sequence: CASSDGQGSNSPLHF. The variable domain in full, with the rest retrieved from reference TRBV2 and TRBJ1-6, is EPEVTQTPSHQVTQMGQEVILRCVPISNHLYFYWYRQILGQKVEFLVSFYNNEISEKSEIFDDQFSVERPDGSNFTLKIRSTKLEDSAMYFCASSDGQGSNSPLHFGNGTRLTVT.

This clonotype was counted many times. V usage is TRBV9 and J usage is TRBJ2-3; D is undetermined. Germline V CDR1 and CDR2: SGDLS, YYNGEE. V was cut by 0 bases and J by 2 bases, with 10 bases left in between. This CDR3 contains 15 residues. CDR3 protein: CASSVVSSLTDTQYF. Written as DNA, the CDR3 is TGTGCCAGCAGCGTAGTTAGCAGCCTCACAGATACGCAGTATTTT. The full variable domain, rest sourced from reference TRBV9 and TRBJ2-3, is DSGVTQTPKHLITATGQRVTLRCSPRSGDLSVYWYQQSLDQGLQFLIQYYNGEERAKGNILERFSAQQFPDLHSELNLSSLELGDSALYFCASSVVSSLTDTQYFGPGTRLTVL.

The CDR3 is CASGLGIGVGSYNEQFF. The DNA for the CDR3 is TGTGCTAGTGGTTTGGGGATCGGGGTGGGGTCCTACAATGAGCAGTTCTTC. This chain links TRBV12-5 with TRBJ2-1, with D possibly being TRBD2 (5 bases). The CDR3 is 17 residues long. Germline V gene lookup returns CDR1 LGHNT and CDR2 FRNRAP. Trimming removed 1 base from V and 1 base from J, with 14 bases in between.

The genes are TRBV10-3 and TRBJ2-4; D is unresolved. Trimming shortened V by 0 bases and J by 0 bases, and 9 bases separated the two germline ends. CDR3 length equals 16 residues. In germline, CDR1 is ENHRY, CDR2 SYGVKD. The CDR3 spells CAISESSVRAKNIQYF. As DNA, the CDR3 is TGTGCCATCAGTGAGTCGAGTGTCAGAGCCAAAAACATTCAGTACTTC.

This clonotype turned up a few times. The rearrangement joins TRBV30 to TRBJ2-1; 9 positions agree with TRBD2. The V gene end was trimmed by 2 bases and the J gene end by 7 bases; junction bases not matched to a gene: 9. The CDR3 contains 15 residues. The germline gives CDR1 GTSNPN, CDR2 SVGIG (reference sequence). CDR3 in DNA: TGTGCCTGGAGTCCCGGGACTAGCCTTAGGAATGAGCAGTTCTTC. Translated, it gives CAWSPGTSLRNEQFF.

The chain has TRBV29-1 and TRBJ1-1; D perhaps matches TRBD1 (5 bases). Germline CDR1 is SQVTM and CDR2 is ANQGSEA. The CDR3 covers 12 residues. The V end lost 7 bases, the J end lost 4 bases, and 13 bases lay between the germline ends. Written as DNA, the CDR3 is TGCAGCGGTGTAGGGGAGTCCACTGAAGCTTTCTTT. It encodes CSGVGESTEAFF.

This clonotype was recorded many times. V usage is TRBV7-3 and J usage is TRBJ1-2; D possibly corresponds to TRBD1 (6 bases). CDR1 SGHTA and CDR2 FQGTGA come from the germline V gene. The CDR3 loop spans 13 amino acids. Trimming pared 11 bases from V and 0 bases from J, leaving 13 bases between. The CDR3 spells CACQTGSNYGYTF. The CDR3 DNA reads as TGTGCCTGCCAAACAGGGTCTAACTATGGCTACACCTTC.

With respect to this clonotype: Since a much larger clone is just one base distant, this may be a read error. V gene TRBV6-5 combines with J gene TRBJ2-5; D not resolved. The CDR3 loop spans 12 amino acids. CDR1 is MNHEY, CDR2 SVGAGI, per germline. CDR3 nucleotide sequence: TGTACCAGCAGTTACGACCAAGAGACCCAGTACTTC. The encoded protein is CTSSYDQETQYF.

The chain has TRBV20-1 and TRBJ2-7, with 7 bases aligning to TRBD2. Germline CDR1 DFQATT, CDR2 SNEGSKA (reference sequence). The CDR3 covers 13 residues. Unmatched junction bases numbered 5, after V lost 6 bases and J lost 0 bases. In nucleotides, the CDR3 is TGCAGTGCGCCGACTAGCAGCTCCTACGAGCAGTACTTC. Its protein product is CSAPTSSSYEQYF.

This clonotype has more than one count but fewer than ten. The chain's CDR3 is CSAPGRGSTDTQYF. CDR3 DNA: TGCAGTGCTCCAGGGCGGGGGAGCACAGATACGCAGTATTTT. V and J are TRBV20-1 and TRBJ2-3, with 7 bases matching TRBD2. V shed 5 bases and J 0 bases; nucleotides not matched to a gene: 5. CDR3 length: 14 residues. CDR1 is DFQATT and CDR2 is SNEGSKA in the germline V gene (reference sequence).

This sequence joins TRBV7-9 and TRBJ2-5; 10 bases fit TRBD2. Germline V gene sequence: CDR1 SEHNR, CDR2 FQNEAQ (reference sequence). The CDR3 is 16 residues long. The V and J ends lost 3 bases and 3 bases, in that order; junction bases with no gene match: 7. DNA for the CDR3: TGTGCCAGCAGCTTGTTAGCGGGAGGAGCGGAAGAGACCCAGTACTTC. Protein: CASSLLAGGAEETQYF.

This clonotype was observed at least ten times. The chain employs TRBV10-1 and TRBJ2-3; 10 positions agree with TRBD2. J was trimmed by 6 bases and V by 7 bases; bases with no gene match: 4. Germline loops: CDR1 WNHNN, CDR2 SYGVQD (reference sequence). The CDR3 is 13 amino acids. In DNA, the CDR3 is TGCGCCAGCATGCCTAGCGGGAGCGATACGCAGTATTTT. Translated: CASMPSGSDTQYF.

The chain employs TRBV12-5 and TRBJ2-3; D is unresolved. CDR1 is LGHNT and CDR2 is FRNRAP in the germline V gene. This CDR3 spans 13 amino acids. The V and J ends lost 2 bases and 8 bases respectively, with 11 bases between them. DNA for the CDR3: TGTGCTAGTGGTTTGCCTCAGCCAGGTACGCAGTATTTT. Residues: CASGLPQPGTQYF.

This clonotype has at least ten counts. This rearrangement joins TRBV2 to TRBJ2-1, with D tentatively TRBD2 (5 bases). The germline gives CDR1 SNHLY, CDR2 FYNNEI. This CDR3 spans 12 amino acids. Trimming took 8 bases from V and 12 from J, leaving 17 bases between them. CDR3 loop: CASHPLGGLQFF. The DNA of the CDR3 is TGTGCCAGCCACCCACTGGGCGGGCTGCAGTTCTTC.